This TCR beta chain was sequenced for a study of CD8+CD57+ T cells in acquired aplastic anemia. It was genomic DNA that served as the template for profiling TCR beta VDJ and CDR3. In TCRdb, the reads were re-called with MiXCR into one record per CDR3 protein. The sample lists 98,000 or so distinct CDR3 sequences; 51% were seen once. V lost 9 bases and J lost 0, with 17 bases in between. The V gene's germline CDR1 is LNHDA and CDR2 SQIVND (reference sequence). The length of the CDR3 is 16 residues. The material sequenced was sorted CD4+, CD8+, or CD8+CD57+ T cells (not recorded which) from PBMCs. This receptor was taken from a human donor in good health, serving as a control. The rearrangement joins TRBV19 to TRBJ2-2, with D perhaps given as TRBD1 or TRBD2 (5 bases each). CDR3 sequence: CASRLRRDANTGELFF. The CDR3 DNA follows: TGTGCCAGCCGGTTGCGAAGGGACGCGAACACCGGGGAGCTGTTTTTT.